These 21 T cell receptor beta chains were sequenced from one sample in a study of OX40 agonist ivuxolimab in advanced cancers. Profiling relied on immunoSEQ multiplex PCR, and the TCRdb table lists in-frame clones only, not all of them. The sample consists of around 72,000 clones, 75% to 85% of them appearing once. This sample comprised CD4+ or CD8+ T cells sorted from blood, obtained in a trial of the OX40 agonist ivuxolimab. Source of these receptors: an adult with an advanced solid tumor such as melanoma, head and neck, liver or kidney cancer.

The V and J genes are TRBV5-1 and TRBJ2-5; TRBD1 is a possible D gene (5 bases). V lost 0 bases and J lost 1, with 7 bases in between. The CDR3 extends over 14 amino acids. CDR1 is SGHRS and CDR2 is YFSETQ in the germline V gene. As DNA, the CDR3 is TGCGCCAGCAGCTTGGACAGGTTCCAAGAGACCCAGTACTTC. Its translation is CASSLDRFQETQYF.

The CDR3 sequence is CASSYSTTAPEAFF. The CDR3 bases are TGTGCCAGCAGTTACTCAACTACGGCCCCTGAAGCTTTCTTT. The genes are TRBV6-5 and TRBJ1-1; D gene uncertain. Germline V gene data show CDR1 as MNHEY and CDR2 as SVGAGI. V lost 0 bases and J lost 6, with 11 bases in between. This CDR3 is 14 amino acids long.

The J gene is TRBJ2-3, the V gene TRBV7-2, with D possibly TRBD2 on 6 matching bases. From germline, CDR1 is SGHTA and CDR2 FQGNSA. V was clipped by 0 bases and J by 0 bases, with 10 bases between them. The CDR3 totals 16 residues. The CDR3 loop is CASSLAGGTSTDTQYF. DNA for the CDR3: TGTGCCAGCAGCTTAGCGGGGGGAACTAGCACAGATACGCAGTATTTT.

This clone occurred a few times. The chain is built from TRBV2 and TRBJ1-4; TRBD1 matches 10 bases. The V and J ends lost 6 bases and 7 bases, in that order; junction bases with no gene match: 17. CDR3 length: 18 residues. The germline CDR1 and CDR2 sequences are SNHLY and FYNNEI. CDR3: CASSPLTGGTSDIEKLFF. CDR3 in DNA: TGTGCCAGCAGCCCCTTGACAGGGGGCACTTCGGATATTGAAAAACTGTTTTTT. The full variable domain, in which reference TRBV2 and TRBJ1-4 provide the parts outside the CDR3, is EPEVTQTPSHQVTQMGQEVILRCVPISNHLYFYWYRQILGQKVEFLVSFYNNEISEKSEIFDDQFSVERPDGSNFTLKIRSTKLEDSAMYFCASSPLTGGTSDIEKLFFGSGTQLSVL.

The genes are TRBV19 and TRBJ2-1, with TRBD1 identical over 8 bases. The CDR3 is 15 amino acids. Germline CDR1 reads LNHDA; CDR2 reads SQIVND (reference sequence). The ends lost 7 bases at V and 2 bases at J; junction bases unmatched: 7. CDR3 in DNA: TGTGCCAGTACTAGGACAGGGTTTACCTACAATGAGCAGTTCTTC. It codes for CASTRTGFTYNEQFF.

The chain combines TRBV6-6 with TRBJ1-2; D ambiguous. In germline, CDR1 is MNHNY, CDR2 SVGAGI (reference sequence). V was trimmed by 6 bases and J by 3 bases, leaving 11 bases between them. This CDR3 has 13 residues. The CDR3: CASRTDGYYGYTF. The CDR3, as DNA: TGTGCCAGCAGGACGGACGGGTACTATGGCTACACCTTC.

The J gene is TRBJ2-2, the V gene TRBV19; the match to TRBD1 covers 7 bases. The J segment lost 6 bases and the V segment lost 2 bases, leaving 3 bases of the junction unmatched. This CDR3 contains 14 residues. The germline V gene encodes CDR1 LNHDA and CDR2 SQIVND (reference sequence). The CDR3 is CASSIPQGAGELFF. The CDR3, as DNA: TGTGCCAGTAGTATACCCCAGGGGGCCGGGGAGCTGTTTTTT. Filled out from reference TRBV19 and TRBJ2-2, the complete variable domain reads DGGITQSPKYLFRKEGQNVTLSCEQNLNHDAMYWYRQDPGQGLRLIYYSQIVNDFQKGDIAEGYSVSREKKESFPLTVTSAQKNPTAFYLCASSIPQGAGELFFGEGSRLTVL.

This sequence joins TRBV6-1 and TRBJ1-6; D is perhaps TRBD1 (5 bases). There are 14 residues in the CDR3. Germline loops: CDR1 MNHNS, CDR2 SASEGT. The ends were cut back, 7 bases at V and 7 bases at J, with 14 bases in the middle. The CDR3 DNA sequence: TGTGCCAGCAACCTACGGGGCCAAAATTCACCCCTCCACTTT. Translated: CASNLRGQNSPLHF.

The rearrangement uses TRBV7-2 and TRBJ2-3; 7 nucleotides agree with TRBD2. V shed 6 bases, J shed 2 bases, and the junction held 8 bases outside the gene matches. The CDR3 is 15 residues long. The germline gives CDR1 SGHTA, CDR2 FQGNSA. This CDR3 is CASSPAGQSTDTQYF. CDR3 nucleotides: TGTGCCAGCAGTCCAGCGGGGCAATCCACAGATACGCAGTATTTT.

The V call is TRBV2, the J call TRBJ1-5; D gene ambiguous. V was cut by 6 bases and J by 15 bases, with 21 bases left in between. CDR1 is SNHLY, CDR2 FYNNEI, per germline. This CDR3 contains 13 residues. The CDR3 bases are TGTGCCAGCAGCAACTCTCCCGGGCGGAATCTGCATTTT. Amino acids: CASSNSPGRNLHF.

The rearrangement joins TRBV4-1 to TRBJ2-3; TRBD2 matches at 8 bases. CDR1 is MGHRA, CDR2 YSYEKL, per germline. With 1 base clipped from V and 1 base from J, the junction kept 4 bases outside the gene matches. CDR3 length equals 16 residues. CDR3 residues: CASSQVVGGGTDTQYF. As DNA, the CDR3 is TGCGCCAGCAGCCAAGTGGTCGGGGGGGGCACAGATACGCAGTATTTT.

V gene TRBV5-4 combines with J gene TRBJ2-5; D gene unclear. The J call is doubtful: the DNA matches TRBJ2-7 better. CDR1 and CDR2 (germline): SGHNT, YYREEE (reference sequence). The CDR3 is 13 amino acids. The CDR3 DNA sequence: TGTGCCAGCAACTCGGACGGCTCCTACGAGCAGTACTTC. This codes for CASNSDGSYEQYF.

The chain uses TRBV29-1 and TRBJ1-2, with unresolved D. This CDR3 contains 14 residues. The germline V gene encodes CDR1 SQVTM and CDR2 ANQGSEA. V gave up 2 bases and J gave up 4 bases, with 14 bases separating them. The CDR3 DNA follows: TGCAGCGTTGAAAGTCTGGGTGTCCGCTATGGCTACACCTTC. This sequence encodes CSVESLGVRYGYTF.

The chain recombines TRBV28 with TRBJ2-2, with D tentatively TRBD2 (7 bases). Germline V lookup: CDR1 MDHEN, CDR2 SYDVKM. V was trimmed by 3 bases and J by 3 bases, leaving 17 bases between them. CDR3 size: 17 residues. The CDR3 nucleotides are TGTGCCAGCAGTTTGGTCGCGGGGGCGCGTGACACCGGGGAGCTGTTTTTT. It specifies CASSLVAGARDTGELFF.

This clone has more than one count but fewer than ten. The chain combines TRBV5-1 with TRBJ1-2; TRBD1 is a possible D gene (6 bases). V lost 4 bases and J 2 bases, leaving 9 bases between the germline ends. Germline-derived CDR1 and CDR2 are SGHRS and YFSETQ. The CDR3 runs 13 residues. Here the CDR3 DNA reads TGCGCCAGCAGCACCGGACAGAACTATGGCTACACCTTC. Protein: CASSTGQNYGYTF.

V gene TRBV7-2 combines with J gene TRBJ1-3; D is ambiguous. The germline gives CDR1 SGHTA, CDR2 FQGNSA. The CDR3 is made up of 15 amino acids. V lost 5 bases, J lost 2 bases, and 13 bases lay in between. CDR3 region: CASSPQTRAGNTIYF. DNA for the CDR3: TGTGCCAGCAGCCCACAGACACGAGCTGGAAACACCATATATTTT.

The rearrangement uses TRBV5-6 and TRBJ1-2, with no clear D. Between the trimmed V and J ends, which lost 6 bases and 6 bases, there was a span of 18 bases. Per the germline V gene, CDR1 is SGHDT and CDR2 is YYEEEE. The CDR3 is 14 amino acids. CDR3 DNA: TGTGCCAGCACCACGAGGCTCCCCCTACATGGCTACACCTTC. Residues: CASTTRLPLHGYTF.

The chain links TRBV2 to TRBJ2-2; TRBD1 matches at 9 bases. The V segment lost 6 bases and the J segment 5 bases; nucleotides outside the gene matches: 4. CDR1 and CDR2 (germline): SNHLY, FYNNEI. The CDR3 consists of 14 residues. The CDR3, as DNA: TGTGCCAGCAGGGCCGGGACAGGGACCGGGGAGCTGTTTTTT. Amino acids: CASRAGTGTGELFF. Full variable domain (rest looked up from reference TRBV2 and TRBJ2-2): EPEVTQTPSHQVTQMGQEVILRCVPISNHLYFYWYRQILGQKVEFLVSFYNNEISEKSEIFDDQFSVERPDGSNFTLKIRSTKLEDSAMYFCASRAGTGTGELFFGEGSRLTVL.

This clone was detected a few times. The rearrangement joins TRBV7-9 to TRBJ2-7; D gene ambiguous. Trimming took off 2 bases at V and 6 bases at J, with 8 bases between the two ends. CDR1 and CDR2 (germline): SEHNR, FQNEAQ (reference sequence). CDR3 length equals 12 residues. The CDR3 loop is CASSLLSGEQYF. In DNA, the CDR3 is TGTGCCAGCAGCTTACTCAGTGGCGAGCAGTACTTC.

In nucleotides, the CDR3 is TGTGCCAGCAGTTACGGGACGGGGGCGAGGGGCTACACCTTC. Amino acids: CASSYGTGARGYTF. V gene TRBV6-5 combines with J gene TRBJ1-2; D might be TRBD1 (6 bases). Germline V CDR1 and CDR2: MNHEY, SVGAGI. This CDR3 has 14 amino acids. V was clipped by 2 bases and J by 8 bases, with 15 bases between them.

The V call is TRBV6-5, the J call TRBJ1-3; no reliable D call. CDR3 length: 15 residues. The germline V gene encodes CDR1 MNHEY and CDR2 SVGAGI. V was clipped by 2 bases and J by 9 bases, with 17 bases between them. The CDR3 nucleotides are TGTGCCAGCAGTTACGGCGGTGCGGGGTTGGGCACCATATATTTT. Encoded protein: CASSYGGAGLGTIYF.